This T cell receptor beta chain was recorded in a study of shared clonotypes between healthy human individuals. The CDR3 consists of 18 residues. Trimming took 6 bases from V and 6 from J, leaving 27 bases between them. Germline CDR1 and CDR2: MNHEY and SMNVEV (reference sequence). Details on this clone: Antigen specificity is unknown.

The data were produced by immunoSEQ multiplex PCR, yet TCRdb's version contains in-frame clones alone and is incomplete. The sample lists roughly 2.4 million clones, approximately 94% occurring once. CD4+ cells yielded CD45RA+ naive and CD45RA-negative memory subsets. Broader study findings: At large depth, rarefaction still showed sorted-subset sequencing to be incomplete. Naive subsets generally had larger estimated richness than memory subsets. Enrolling few donors narrowed the genetic and exposure-history diversity that was represented.

This sequence was found in a man aged 18 to 29 in good health. What was sequenced was naive CD4+ T cells sorted from blood. Sample subset: CD45RA+ positively selected. The J gene is TRBJ1-5, the V gene TRBV27; possibly TRBD1 for D (5 bases). In DNA form, the CDR3 reads TGTGCCAGCAGGCCGTCGGGGGGATTGGGGCTATTGGGTCAGCCCCAGCATTTT. This translates into CASRPSGGLGLLGQPQHF.